Following are 7 T cell receptor beta chains from one sample sequenced in a study of metastatic and nonmetastatic thyroid tumors. Thyroid surgery had not been preceded by any treatment in any patient. TCRdb recomputed clones from the PCR reads via MiXCR. Among under 100,000 clones listed, 8% to 9.5% were seen once. Sequenced material: blood. The receptors were gathered from a female donor with papillary thyroid cancer or a benign thyroid nodule (not recorded which). Some clones in this sample may be carry-over from other donors' samples.

This clone was detected ten times or more. The chain couples TRBV12-3 or TRBV12-4 to TRBJ1-5; tentatively, D is TRBD1 (5 bases). This CDR3 region has 15 residues. With 4 bases removed from V and 2 bases from J, the gap between germline ends came to 12 bases. The CDR3 DNA is TGTGCCAGCAGTTCGGGGGTACTGGGCAATCAGCCCCAGCATTTT. Encoded protein: CASSSGVLGNQPQHF.

This clone was seen repeatedly, ten times or more. The gene calls are TRBV11-1 and TRBJ1-2; 9 bases map to TRBD1. Germline CDR1 is SGHAT and CDR2 is FQDESV (reference sequence). V shed 1 base and J 6 bases; nucleotides not matched to a gene: 9. The CDR3 runs to 16 residues. This CDR3 is CASSLGGGDRVNGYTF. CDR3 nucleotide sequence: TGTGCCAGCAGCTTAGGAGGTGGGGACAGGGTCAATGGCTACACCTTC.

This clone came up many times. The chain links TRBV20-1 to TRBJ2-3; 7 bases fit TRBD1. Per germline, CDR1 DFQATT and CDR2 SNEGSKA (reference sequence). J gave up 2 bases and V 2 bases, and 4 bases lay outside the gene matches. This CDR3 has 14 amino acids. The CDR3 DNA reads as TGCAGTGCTAGACCCAGGGGGATCACAGATACGCAGTATTTT. This codes for CSARPRGITDTQYF.

The V call is TRBV20-1, the J call TRBJ2-1, with TRBD1 matching 10 bases. The CDR3 runs 16 residues. Germline values: CDR1 DFQATT, CDR2 SNEGSKA (reference sequence). V dropped 6 bases and J dropped 8; count of bases not matched to a gene: 16. The CDR3 DNA reads TGCAGTGCCAACACTATTGACAGGGGGCGTGTCGATGAGCAGTTCTTC. Its translation is CSANTIDRGRVDEQFF.

This clone has at least ten counts. The CDR3, as DNA: TGCGCCAGCAGCTTGTGGTCCCCCACAGGGGTTGGGGAGACCCAGTACTTC. It encodes CASSLWSPTGVGETQYF. The chain couples TRBV5-1 to TRBJ2-5; 7 bases are a match to TRBD1. Germline CDR1 is SGHRS and CDR2 is YFSETQ. J was trimmed by 5 bases and V by 1 base; bases with no gene match: 14. This CDR3 has 17 amino acids.

The chain is built from TRBV6-1 and TRBJ1-5, with TRBD1 matching 7 bases. Germline V gene lookup returns CDR1 MNHNS and CDR2 SASEGT. V trimming: 1 base; J trimming: 7 bases; junction bases outside the gene matches: 4. The CDR3 has 14 amino acids. CDR3 nucleotide sequence: TGTGCCAGCAGTGAAGGACAGGGCGGGCAGCCCCAGCATTTT. This sequence encodes CASSEGQGGQPQHF.

In its sample, this clone was seen many times. The chain employs TRBV15 and TRBJ2-2; 12 positions agree with TRBD2. V lost 3 bases and J lost 6; bases outside the gene matches: 2. Per germline, CDR1 LNHNV and CDR2 YYDKDF (reference sequence). CDR3 length equals 15 residues. The CDR3 loop is CATSRWTSGAGELFF. CDR3 nucleotides: TGTGCCACCAGCAGGTGGACTAGCGGGGCCGGGGAGCTGTTTTTT.